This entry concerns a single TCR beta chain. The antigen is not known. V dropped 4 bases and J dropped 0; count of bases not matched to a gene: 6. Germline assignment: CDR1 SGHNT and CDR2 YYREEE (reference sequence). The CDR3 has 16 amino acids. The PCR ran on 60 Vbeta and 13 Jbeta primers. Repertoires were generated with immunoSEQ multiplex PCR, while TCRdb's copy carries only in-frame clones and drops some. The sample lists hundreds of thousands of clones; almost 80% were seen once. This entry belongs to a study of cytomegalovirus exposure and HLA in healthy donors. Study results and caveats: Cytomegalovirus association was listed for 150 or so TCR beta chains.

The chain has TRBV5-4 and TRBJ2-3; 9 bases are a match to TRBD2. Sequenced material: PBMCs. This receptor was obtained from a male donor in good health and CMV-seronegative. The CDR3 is CASSQGLAGSTDTQYF. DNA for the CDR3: TGTGCCAGCAGCCAGGGGCTAGCGGGAAGCACAGATACGCAGTATTTT.